Below are 3 T cell receptor beta chains sequenced from a single sample in a study of blood T cell repertoires in COVID-19. The table came from immunoSEQ multiplex PCR; TCRdb's copy has only in-frame clones and leaves some out. This sample carries hundreds of thousands of clones, about 90% of them seen once, and the ten largest clones take 0.8% to 1.3%. Input material: peripheral blood. The receptors were sampled from a woman aged 40-49 years with COVID-19, enrolled during active disease.

V gene TRBV4-3 combines with J gene TRBJ2-1, with a tentative D call TRBD2 (6 bases). The germline V gene has CDR1 LGHNA and CDR2 YSLEER. V was shortened by 0 bases and J by 0 bases, with 12 bases between the two germline ends. The CDR3 covers 17 residues. CDR3 bases: TGCGCCAGCAGCCAAGATCTAGCGCTCCGCTCCTACAATGAGCAGTTCTTC. Its translation: CASSQDLALRSYNEQFF.

The V call is TRBV14, the J call TRBJ2-5; D is unresolved. The CDR3 spans 17 residues. The ends were cut back, 5 bases at V and 4 bases at J, with 23 bases in the middle. Germline V gene data show CDR1 as SGHDN and CDR2 as FVKESK. The DNA of the CDR3 is TGTGCCAGCAGCAAAGGCGATACAGTTCCATCTTTAGAGACCCAGTACTTC. This translates into CASSKGDTVPSLETQYF.

Worth noting for this clone: This sample also contains other DNA sequences that code for the same CDR3. The J gene is TRBJ2-1, the V gene TRBV4-3, with 8 bases lining up with TRBD1. Germline V lookup: CDR1 LGHNA, CDR2 YSLEER. The CDR3 has 16 amino acids. V shed 4 bases and J 1 base; nucleotides not matched to a gene: 6. CDR3 nucleotide sequence: TGCGCCAGCAGCCTTGGGACAGGATCTTCCTACAATGAGCAGTTCTTC. Protein product: CASSLGTGSSYNEQFF.